This TCR beta chain is drawn from a study of human thymus T cells. Genomic DNA was extracted from every available blood leukocyte. This clone was seen a single time. Only in-frame clones appear in the TCRdb table, and some are missing; sequencing was by immunoSEQ multiplex PCR. This sample carries 46,000 or so clones, approximately 95% of them seen once, and the ten largest clones take about 0.16%. The sequenced sample was blood. This TCR derives from a girl less than two years old with a congenital heart defect but otherwise immunologically healthy.

CDR3 protein: CASRAVGTGELFF. CDR3 DNA sequence: TGCGCCAGCAGGGCGGTCGGGACCGGGGAGCTGTTTTTT. The chain is built from TRBV10-2 and TRBJ2-2; unclear D gene. The length of the CDR3 is 13 residues. Per germline, CDR1 WSHSY and CDR2 SAAADI. V was shortened by 6 bases and J by 5 bases, with 10 bases between the two germline ends.